The 24 T cell receptor beta chains below all came from one sample that was sequenced in a study of blood T cell repertoires in COVID-19. Repertoires were generated with immunoSEQ multiplex PCR, while TCRdb's copy carries only in-frame clones and drops some. The sample lists 200,000 or so clones, around 85% occurring once. Specimen: peripheral blood. The origin of the receptors is a man in his 70s with active or convalescent COVID-19.

The chain carries TRBV5-1 and TRBJ2-3; 8 positions agree with TRBD2. CDR1 and CDR2 from the germline V gene are SGHRS and YFSETQ. J was trimmed by 0 bases and V by 4 bases; bases with no gene match: 13. The CDR3 runs to 18 residues. The CDR3 nucleotides are TGCGCCAGCAGCCGCACCCCGGGGTCGGGAGGGAGCACAGATACGCAGTATTTT. It specifies CASSRTPGSGGSTDTQYF.

The V call is TRBV7-2, the J call TRBJ1-1, with D uncertain. V gave up 1 base and J gave up 5 bases, with 5 bases separating them. CDR1 SGHTA and CDR2 FQGNSA come from the germline V gene. This CDR3 is 12 amino acids long. CDR3: CASSLGPTEAFF. In DNA form, the CDR3 reads TGTGCCAGCAGCTTAGGGCCTACTGAAGCTTTCTTT.

J is TRBJ1-5 and V is TRBV6-5; 10 nucleotides align to TRBD1. V trimming: 6 bases; J trimming: 7 bases; junction bases outside the gene matches: 9. Germline CDR1 and CDR2: MNHEY and SVGAGI. The CDR3 has 15 amino acids. CDR3 nucleotides: TGTGCCAGCAGCCCGATCGGACAGGGGGGCCAGCCCCAGCATTTT. Translation: CASSPIGQGGQPQHF.

V gene TRBV2 combines with J gene TRBJ1-5; D is undetermined. Germline values: CDR1 SNHLY, CDR2 FYNNEI. The V and J ends lost 4 bases and 6 bases respectively, with 16 bases between them. The CDR3 spans 15 residues. The CDR3 sequence: CASSGVPGIGQPQHF. Here the CDR3 DNA reads TGTGCCAGCAGTGGAGTCCCGGGAATAGGTCAGCCCCAGCATTTT.

The V and J genes are TRBV30 and TRBJ2-1; TRBD2 matches at 7 bases. The CDR3 length is 12 residues. V lost 0 bases to trimming and J lost 9 bases; unmatched junction nucleotides: 2. From germline, CDR1 is GTSNPN and CDR2 SVGIG (reference sequence). The CDR3 sequence: CAWSVGGGEQFF. The CDR3 DNA sequence: TGTGCCTGGAGTGTAGGCGGGGGTGAGCAGTTCTTC.

This clone has a single count. The V gene is TRBV7-2, the J gene TRBJ1-1, with D unresolved. V lost 3 bases and J lost 5, with 10 bases in between. CDR1 is SGHTA and CDR2 is FQGNSA in the germline V gene. The CDR3 is 13 residues long. The CDR3 sequence is CASSLGLRTEAFF. CDR3 bases: TGTGCCAGCAGCTTGGGTCTGAGGACTGAAGCTTTCTTT. The whole variable domain, filled in from reference TRBV7-2 and TRBJ1-1, reads GAGVSQSPSNKVTEKGKDVELRCDPISGHTALYWYRQSLGQGLEFLIYFQGNSAPDKSGLPSDRFSAERTGGSVSTLTIQRTQQEDSAVYLCASSLGLRTEAFFGQGTRLTVV.

This clone has more than one count but fewer than ten. The chain links TRBV27 to TRBJ2-2; D is unclear. V gave up 3 bases and J gave up 1 base, with 6 bases separating them. Germline CDR1 MNHEY, CDR2 SMNVEV (reference sequence). The CDR3 is made up of 14 amino acids. This CDR3 reads CASSFNRNTGELFF. The DNA of the CDR3 is TGTGCCAGCAGTTTTAATAGGAACACCGGGGAGCTGTTTTTT.

The gene calls are TRBV12-3 or TRBV12-4 and TRBJ1-5; D unresolved. Trimming removed 5 bases from V and 3 bases from J, with 5 bases in between. This CDR3 has 12 residues. The CDR3 loop is CASSPNNQPQHF. The CDR3, as DNA: TGTGCCAGCAGTCCTAACAATCAGCCCCAGCATTTT.

The chain recombines TRBV10-1 with TRBJ2-7, with TRBD1 identical over 7 bases. The length of the CDR3 is 13 residues. CDR1 WNHNN and CDR2 SYGVQD come from the germline V gene (reference sequence). V lost 6 bases, J lost 3 bases, and 5 bases stayed unmatched. The CDR3 region has the DNA TGCGCCAGCAGATGGGACAGCCACTACGAGCAGTACTTC. It is translated as CASRWDSHYEQYF.

This chain uses TRBV5-1 with TRBJ2-6; 9 nucleotides match TRBD2. Per germline, CDR1 SGHRS and CDR2 YFSETQ. V lost 6 bases, J lost 2 bases, and 12 bases stayed unmatched. The CDR3 is 18 amino acids. The CDR3 nucleotides are TGCGCCAGCACCGGGGAGGGGACTAGCTTACCTGGGGCCAACGTCCTGACTTTC. Translating gives CASTGEGTSLPGANVLTF.

The count of this clone is one. V gene TRBV7-8 combines with J gene TRBJ2-3; D might be TRBD2 (6 bases). The CDR3 has 16 residues. V shed 5 bases and J shed 4 bases, with 19 bases lying between them. Germline V gene lookup returns CDR1 SGHVS and CDR2 FQNEAQ. The CDR3 loop reads CASSPAPGVGADTQYF. The CDR3 DNA is TGTGCCAGCAGCCCCGCCCCGGGAGTGGGTGCAGATACGCAGTATTTT.

Only one count was recorded for this clone. This rearrangement joins TRBV6-6 to TRBJ2-2; possible D gene TRBD1, 5 bases. V was trimmed by 6 bases and J by 4 bases, leaving 18 bases between them. This CDR3 is built from 16 residues. Germline CDR1 is MNHNY and CDR2 is SVGAGI (reference sequence). The CDR3: CASRLDGHEGTGELFF. DNA for the CDR3: TGTGCCAGCAGGCTCGATGGACACGAAGGCACCGGGGAGCTGTTTTTT.

This clone was recorded a few times. V usage is TRBV15 and J usage is TRBJ2-5; TRBD1 aligns across 8 bases. This CDR3 comprises 17 residues. CDR1 and CDR2 from the germline V gene are LNHNV and YYDKDF (reference sequence). V was clipped by 0 bases and J by 4 bases; unmatched bases: 10. In DNA, the CDR3 is TGTGCCACCAGCAGAGATCGGACAGGGTACGGTCGAGAGACCCAGTACTTC. It codes for CATSRDRTGYGRETQYF.

The chain uses TRBV24-1 and TRBJ2-2; TRBD1 agrees at 7 bases. CDR1 and CDR2 from the germline V gene are KGHDR and SFDVKD. The CDR3 extends over 15 amino acids. With V trimmed by 7 bases and J by 1 base, 5 bases remained unmatched. Written as DNA, the CDR3 is TGTGCCACCAGACGGACAGGAGAGAACACCGGGGAGCTGTTTTTT. It specifies CATRRTGENTGELFF.

The rearrangement uses TRBV2 and TRBJ2-2; 7 bases agree with TRBD2. This CDR3 comprises 13 residues. The junction had 7 bases not matched to a gene; V was cut back by 10 bases and J by 5 bases. CDR1 and CDR2 (germline): SNHLY, FYNNEI. The CDR3 nucleotides are TGTGCCACCCGGGACTATTTTACCGGGGAGCTGTTTTTT. This gives the protein CATRDYFTGELFF.

The chain is built from TRBV6-6 and TRBJ2-1; perhaps TRBD1 as D (6 bases). V was clipped by 0 bases and J by 6 bases, with 12 bases between them. Germline values: CDR1 MNHNY, CDR2 SVGAGI (reference sequence). This CDR3 has 15 residues. This CDR3 is CASSYSGQGSNEQFF. The CDR3 coding sequence is TGTGCCAGCAGTTACTCTGGCCAGGGGTCCAATGAGCAGTTCTTC.

This rearrangement joins TRBV7-2 to TRBJ2-1; 8 bases agree with TRBD2. Trimming cost V 5 bases and J 3 bases; bases outside gene matches: 15. The CDR3 contains 18 residues. Germline CDR1 SGHTA, CDR2 FQGNSA. This CDR3 is CASSPAQITSGNYNEQFF. The CDR3 coding sequence is TGTGCCAGCAGCCCTGCCCAGATTACTAGCGGAAACTACAATGAGCAGTTCTTC.

CDR3: CASSPPTGRTAYEQYF. CDR3 in DNA: TGTGCCAGCAGCCCCCCAACTGGGCGGACTGCCTACGAGCAGTACTTC. The gene calls are TRBV3-1 (or the pseudogene TRBV3-2) and TRBJ2-7; D perhaps matches TRBD2 (5 bases). Trimming left V 4 bases short and J 2 bases short, with 18 bases between. CDR1 and CDR2 from the germline V gene are LGHDT and YNNKEL (reference sequence). The CDR3 extends over 16 amino acids.

This rearrangement joins TRBV19 to TRBJ1-6; the D is unclear. From germline, CDR1 is LNHDA and CDR2 SQIVND (reference sequence). The V end lost 6 bases, the J end lost 6 bases, and 12 bases lay between the germline ends. CDR3 length: 14 amino acids. CDR3 loop: CASSPGLFNSPLHF. The CDR3 DNA reads as TGTGCCAGTAGCCCCGGACTCTTTAATTCACCCCTCCACTTT.

The chain has TRBV18 and TRBJ2-1, with 11 positions matching TRBD2. Germline V gene data show CDR1 as KGHSH and CDR2 as LQKENI. The CDR3 contains 14 residues. Trimming removed 3 bases from V and 5 bases from J; junction bases left unmatched: 0. CDR3 in amino acids: CASSPTSGNNEQFF. CDR3 nucleotides: TGTGCCAGCTCACCGACTAGCGGGAACAATGAGCAGTTCTTC.

This chain joins TRBV25-1 and TRBJ2-3, with D perhaps TRBD2 (6 bases). V lost 2 bases, J lost 5 bases, and 17 bases lay in between. The germline gives CDR1 MGHDK, CDR2 SYGVNS. There are 16 residues in the CDR3. The CDR3 region has the DNA TGTGCCAGCAGTGAAGACGGGGGTTACACAAAAGATACGCAGTATTTT. Amino acid sequence: CASSEDGGYTKDTQYF. Full variable domain (missing parts from reference TRBV25-1 and TRBJ2-3): EADIYQTPRYLVIGTGKKITLECSQTMGHDKMYWYQQDPGMELHLIHYSYGVNSTEKGDLSSESTVSRIRTEHFPLTLESARPSHTSQYLCASSEDGGYTKDTQYFGPGTRLTVL.

The CDR3 DNA reads TGTGCCAGCACCCACGGTGAAAAACTGTTTTTT. Protein: CASTHGEKLFF. The chain combines TRBV12-3 or TRBV12-4 with TRBJ1-4; no clear D. The V and J ends lost 7 bases and 7 bases respectively, with 7 bases between them. The CDR3 contains 11 residues.

The rearrangement links TRBV7-8 to TRBJ2-7, with 7 nucleotides matching TRBD1. This CDR3 region has 14 residues. V dropped 3 bases and J dropped 4; count of bases not matched to a gene: 6. Germline lookup yields CDR1 SGHVS and CDR2 FQNEAQ. The DNA of the CDR3 is TGTGCCAGCAGCTTGGGGACAGCCCCTTACGAGCAGTACTTC. Residues: CASSLGTAPYEQYF.

The V gene is TRBV7-8, the J gene TRBJ2-2, with TRBD1 identical over 9 bases. V was pared by 1 base and J by 5 bases, with 11 bases of the junction left unmatched. CDR1 and CDR2 (germline): SGHVS, FQNEAQ. The CDR3 runs to 18 residues. The CDR3, as DNA: TGTGCCAGCAGCTTAGGGAGGGACAGGGTTTTTTTGACCGGGGAGCTGTTTTTT. Amino acid sequence: CASSLGRDRVFLTGELFF.